This entry lists 2 T cell receptor beta chains sequenced from one sample in a study of T cell responses to AZD1222 COVID-19 vaccine. Using immunoSEQ multiplex PCR, the repertoire was profiled, and TCRdb retains in-frame clones only, with some absent. The table records about 150,000 clones, 75% to 95% of them present only once. Here the sequenced sample was peripheral blood, taken on day 0 of AZD1222 vaccination. The receptors derive from an adult in good health.

The chain has TRBV4-1 and TRBJ1-3, with D unresolved. V dropped 5 bases and J dropped 9 bases, with 14 bases sitting between them. Germline CDR1 MGHRA, CDR2 YSYEKL. This CDR3 is built from 13 residues. CDR3 nucleotides: TGCGCCAGCAGCGGAGGGAGTTGGGGCACCATATATTTT. It translates to CASSGGSWGTIYF.

V usage is TRBV28 and J usage is TRBJ2-7; tentatively, D is TRBD1 (5 bases). The CDR3 is made up of 13 amino acids. Germline CDR1 MDHEN, CDR2 SYDVKM. V was shortened by 6 bases and J by 3 bases, with 12 bases between the two germline ends. CDR3 DNA: TGTGCCAGCAGAAGGGGTGGAGTCTACGAGCAGTACTTC. This translates into CASRRGGVYEQYF.